Shown below are 13 T cell receptor beta chains from a single sample sequenced in a study of OX40 agonist ivuxolimab in advanced cancers. Sequencing used immunoSEQ multiplex PCR; TCRdb keeps in-frame clones, though not all of them. The table has about 120,000 clones, roughly nine tenths seen once; the top ten hold around 0.55%. The sample in question was CD4+ or CD8+ T cells sorted from blood, obtained in a trial of the OX40 agonist ivuxolimab. Receptors were obtained from an adult with an advanced solid tumor such as melanoma, head and neck, liver or kidney cancer.

The chain uses TRBV2 and TRBJ1-1; no reliable D call. The CDR3 contains 12 residues. Trimming removed 6 bases from V and 3 bases from J, with 8 bases in between. CDR1 SNHLY and CDR2 FYNNEI come from the germline V gene. CDR3 nucleotide sequence: TGTGCCAGCAGCTCCACGGACACTGAAGCTTTCTTT. Residues: CASSSTDTEAFF.

This sequence joins TRBV10-1 and TRBJ1-1; TRBD1 aligns across 10 bases. V lost 3 bases, J lost 12 bases, and 10 bases stayed unmatched. The CDR3 has 14 residues. Per germline, CDR1 WNHNN and CDR2 SYGVQD (reference sequence). The CDR3: CASSEGWDRGATFF. The CDR3 DNA sequence: TGCGCCAGCAGTGAAGGTTGGGACAGGGGCGCAACTTTCTTT.

The rearrangement links TRBV11-3 to TRBJ2-7; weak D call: TRBD1 (6 bases). V was cut by 5 bases and J by 6 bases, with 17 bases left in between. The CDR3 is 14 residues long. Germline-derived CDR1 and CDR2 are SGHNT and YENEEA. The CDR3 is CASSKAGATTEQYF. The DNA for the CDR3 is TGTGCCAGCAGCAAAGCAGGGGCCACTACCGAGCAGTACTTC.

This clone was picked up one time. This sequence joins TRBV5-5 and TRBJ1-1, with D possibly TRBD1 on 5 matching bases. CDR1 and CDR2 from the germline V gene are SGHKS and YYEKEE (reference sequence). The V gene lost 0 bases and the J gene lost 1 base, with 13 bases spanning the gap. CDR3 length equals 16 residues. CDR3 sequence (DNA): TGTGCCAGCAGCTTGGGGCCCGTTGGGGGGAACACTGAAGCTTTCTTT. It yields the protein CASSLGPVGGNTEAFF.

The V call is TRBV5-1, the J call TRBJ2-1; TRBD1 agrees at 10 bases. V shed 4 bases, J shed 5 bases, and the junction held 6 bases outside the gene matches. This CDR3 spans 15 amino acids. Germline V gene sequence: CDR1 SGHRS, CDR2 YFSETQ. The CDR3 loop reads CASSQDRGYNNEQFF. Here the CDR3 DNA reads TGCGCCAGCAGCCAGGACAGGGGGTACAACAATGAGCAGTTCTTC. Based on the CDR3 plus reference TRBV5-1 and TRBJ2-1, the full variable domain is KAGVTQTPRYLIKTRGQQVTLSCSPISGHRSVSWYQQTPGQGLQFLFEYFSETQRNKGNFPGRFSGRQFSNSRSEMNVSTLELGDSALYLCASSQDRGYNNEQFFGPGTRLTVL.

Concerning this clone itself: One junction end does not reproduce the germline sequence, and a read error may be involved. This chain connects TRBV6-1 to TRBJ1-1, with a possible D match to TRBD1 (6 bases). The CDR3 is made up of 14 amino acids. Germline V gene sequence: CDR1 MNHNS, CDR2 SASEGT. The CDR3 is CASRPGTTNAEAFF. The CDR3 DNA reads as TGTGCCAGCAGGCCCGGGACAACGAACGCTGAAGCTTTCTTT.

CDR3 residues: CAWSADRGPPRYF. CDR3 nucleotide sequence: TGTGCCTGGAGTGCCGACAGGGGTCCCCCTAGGTACTTC. The chain links TRBV30 to TRBJ2-7; 8 positions agree with TRBD1. Losses at the gene ends were 1 base for V and 12 bases for J; bases not matched to a gene: 11. The CDR3 loop spans 13 amino acids. Germline CDR1 and CDR2: GTSNPN and SVGIG (reference sequence).

CDR3 bases: TGTGCCAGTAGTATAGACACCGGGACAGCTAGCAATCAGCCCCAGCATTTT. Translated, it gives CASSIDTGTASNQPQHF. This chain links TRBV19 with TRBJ1-5, with 7 bases aligning to TRBD1. Germline V CDR1 and CDR2: LNHDA, SQIVND (reference sequence). The J segment lost 0 bases and the V segment lost 0 bases, leaving 5 bases of the junction unmatched. The CDR3 consists of 17 residues.

Concerning this clone: At one end the junction does not follow the germline gene, possibly because of a read error. The chain carries TRBV7-7 and TRBJ2-5, with D uncertain. CDR1 and CDR2 (germline): SSHAT, FNYEAQ (reference sequence). This CDR3 contains 13 residues. CDR3 in DNA: TGTGCTAGCAGCTTAGGCCTTCAAGAGACCCAGTACTTC. This translates into CASSLGLQETQYF.

This clone occurred once. The J gene is TRBJ2-3, the V gene TRBV2, with a tentative D call TRBD2 (6 bases). Germline CDR1 SNHLY, CDR2 FYNNEI. The CDR3 runs to 13 residues. CDR3 sequence: CATGAGRTDTQYF. The CDR3 region has the DNA TGTGCTACCGGGGCAGGGAGGACAGATACGCAGTATTTT. Combining the CDR3 with reference TRBV2 and TRBJ2-3 gives the whole variable domain EPEVTQTPSHQVTQMGQEVILRCVPISNHLYFYWYRQILGQKVEFLVSFYNNEISEKSEIFDDQFSVERPDGSNFTLKIRSTKLEDSAMYFCATGAGRTDTQYFGPGTRLTVL.

This clone was observed a single time. The V gene is TRBV18, the J gene TRBJ2-6, with D possibly being TRBD1 or TRBD2 (5 bases each). Germline CDR1 KGHSH, CDR2 LQKENI. The V and J ends lost 3 bases and 0 bases respectively, with 15 bases between them. The CDR3 sequence is 18 residues long. CDR3 nucleotides: TGTGCCAGCTCACCTCGAGGGGCAGAGGGCTCTGGGGCCAACGTCCTGACTTTC. Translated: CASSPRGAEGSGANVLTF.

The chain uses TRBV28 and TRBJ2-1; TRBD2 is a possible D gene (6 bases). The V gene lost 6 bases and the J gene lost 4 bases, with 16 bases spanning the gap. This CDR3 spans 15 amino acids. The germline gives CDR1 MDHEN, CDR2 SYDVKM. The CDR3 spells CASRGTEGKYNEQFF. CDR3 nucleotide sequence: TGTGCCAGCAGGGGCACGGAGGGGAAGTACAATGAGCAGTTCTTC.

The chain combines TRBV19 with TRBJ1-5; the D gene is possibly TRBD1 (6 bases). The germline V and J ends were trimmed by 4 bases and 3 bases, with 10 bases remaining between them. Looked up from germline, CDR1 is LNHDA and CDR2 is SQIVND (reference sequence). This CDR3 contains 14 residues. CDR3 region: CASSNREDNQPQHF. CDR3 DNA: TGTGCCAGTAGTAACAGGGAGGACAATCAGCCCCAGCATTTT.